This section outlines one TCR beta chain sequence together with its context. This CDR3 contains 14 residues. Trimming removed 3 bases at V and 0 bases at J, with 6 bases between. MiXCR, applied by TCRdb to the RACE reads, yields one record per CDR3 protein. This table has about 360,000 distinct CDR3 sequences, more than 4.5% appearing once. The time point: patch test 1, 2 weeks after DPC sensitization. As to treatment: therapeutic diphenylcyclopropenone sensitization with weekly scalp DPC. The data derive from a study of human T cells and chemical hapten exposure. The chain has TRBV12-3 or TRBV12-4 and TRBJ1-3; no definite D call. The specimen was whole blood, collected in connection with sensitization to the hapten diphenylcyclopropenone (DPC). The receptor's source is a woman aged 45-65 years with alopecia areata. Some clones in this sample may be carry-over from other donors' samples. CDR3 DNA sequence: TGTGCCAGCAGTTTCCAGAGCTCTGGAAACACCATATATTTT. It specifies CASSFQSSGNTIYF.